These T cell receptor beta chains were read from a single sample in a study of beta chain features in type 1 diabetes. The data were produced by immunoSEQ multiplex PCR, yet TCRdb's version contains in-frame clones alone and is incomplete. The table records around 340,000 clones, roughly a tenth of them present only once. Sequenced input: central memory CD4+ T cells from blood. These receptors originate from a man aged 25-45 years with type 1 diabetes. Both conserved end residues are part of each CDR3.

V | CDR3
TRBV28 | CASSLFNEQYF
TRBV7-2 | CASSAGLAPNEQYF
TRBV28 | CASSFQGQGPYEQYF
TRBV5-4 | CASSLQGVETQYF
TRBV11-2 | CASSLEVTQQETQYF
TRBV6-6 | CASSYPDTYEQYF
TRBV6-5 | CASRTDPTDTQYF
TRBV5-1 | CASSYEAGGPETQYF
TRBV28 | CASSGRQGTETQYF
TRBV19 | CASSAWDPTGGELFF
TRBV11-2 | CASSPQGGAETQYF
TRBV7-9 | CASSDPYRAANYGYTF
TRBV29-1 | CSVQGTRREQYF
TRBV28 | CASRRLGQETQYF
TRBV5-1 | CASKLGDSPLHF
TRBV5-1 | CASSELAGPQETQYF
TRBV7-2 | CATAPQRGAQETQYF
TRBV2 | CASRGDSGSPLHF
TRBV27 | CASRDNSYEQYF
TRBV4-1 | CASSLQEGMLATF
TRBV28 | CASSLQGNGKLAKNIQYF
TRBV5-6 | CASSWRDQPQHF